Listed below are T cell receptor beta chains from one sample, sequenced in a study of blood T cell repertoires in COVID-19. Assay used: immunoSEQ multiplex PCR; TCRdb lists only in-frame clones, some missing. The data contain approximately 110,000 clones, 84% of them singletons. Sequencing was done on a sample of peripheral blood. These receptors were taken from a woman aged 45-60 years with acute or convalescent COVID-19. The CDR3 runs from the conserved cysteine through the conserved F or W. Each record gives: J gene, V gene, clone size, CDR3 protein. Size values are once, few and many counts, or a class for expanded clones, and some rows have none.

>TRBJ1-1|TRBV7-2|-
CASKGFQGTEAFF
>TRBJ1-2|TRBV27|few
CASSLRRTGGNYGYTF
>TRBJ1-5|TRBV11-2|-
CASSLGPGRTNFF
>TRBJ2-2|TRBV5-1|-
CASSLGSAGELFF
>TRBJ2-6|TRBV7-3|-
CASGQGDSGANVLTF
>TRBJ2-3|TRBV5-1|-
CASSLDRETQYF
>TRBJ1-2|TRBV30|-
CAWSRATGNSYGYTF
>TRBJ2-1|TRBV21-1|once
CASSSGTLTYNEQFF
>TRBJ2-6|TRBV4-2|-
CASSQGTGGSSGANVLTF
>TRBJ1-1|TRBV29-1|-
CSGRRAQGTEAFF
>TRBJ2-7|TRBV28|-
CASRPTATSGPYEQYF
>TRBJ1-5|TRBV6-2/TRBV6-3|-
CASSPIGDRSNQPQHF
>TRBJ1-1|TRBV30|-
CAWNRDSTEAFF
>TRBJ1-5|TRBV2|-
CASSGRGGPDQPQHF
>TRBJ1-5|TRBV6-5|-
CATSTGAYQPQHF
>TRBJ2-3|TRBV21-1|-
CASSGGDLAGFNWLLVDTQYF
>TRBJ2-7|TRBV6-5|-
CASLPGGSGSYEQYF
>TRBJ2-5|TRBV11-2|-
CASSLLTSGETQYF
>TRBJ1-3|TRBV6-5|-
CASRTGGAGNTIYF
>TRBJ1-2|TRBV7-3|-
CASSRDRVGGYTF
>TRBJ1-4|TRBV2|-
CATSYLREKLFF
>TRBJ1-1|TRBV10-3|-
CAISETGSNTEAFF
>TRBJ1-1|TRBV6-5|-
CASSYLGVRGNTEAFF
>TRBJ1-5|TRBV15|-
CATSSSGYQPQHF
>TRBJ1-4|TRBV5-1|-
CASRSEGREDEKLFF
>TRBJ2-5|TRBV18|once
CASSPTGVGETQYF
>TRBJ2-1|TRBV6-2/TRBV6-3|-
CASSRRLAGGHYINEQFF
>TRBJ1-2|TRBV4-1|-
CASSQDKAGVPHMGYTF
>TRBJ2-1|TRBV6-5|-
CASSPGGLYNEQFF
>TRBJ2-4|TRBV3-1/TRBV3-2|-
CASSPSRATSGRTKNIQYF
>TRBJ2-7|TRBV29-1|-
CSVEKGTGGWEQYF
>TRBJ1-1|TRBV19|-
CASVLNTEAFF
>TRBJ1-5|TRBV21-1|once
CASSLREHYSNQPQHF
>TRBJ2-5|TRBV3-1/TRBV3-2|-
CASSQARGGLDQETQYF
>TRBJ1-2|TRBV2|-
CASRPGQGNYGYTF
>TRBJ2-3|TRBV5-1|-
CASSYGLAGGPGGLGTQYF
>TRBJ1-1|TRBV15|few
CATSRDSYGGVEAFF
>TRBJ1-2|TRBV6-1|-
CASSDTGEWRYGYTF
>TRBJ2-7|TRBV27|-
CASRFQASGTYEQYF
>TRBJ2-7|TRBV5-1|-
CASSPLRAGQSYEQYF
>TRBJ2-7|TRBV5-1|-
CASCIDRPPSYEQYF
>TRBJ1-2|TRBV5-5|-
CASSLAGYGYTF
>TRBJ1-3|TRBV10-3|-
CAISDRGNTIYF
>TRBJ1-5|TRBV19|-
CASSIPGQVSSNQPQHF
>TRBJ1-2|TRBV6-2/TRBV6-3|-
CASSQDSNYGYTF
>TRBJ1-2|TRBV6-5|once
CASSPRGHTGGYTF
>TRBJ2-3|TRBV5-1|-
CASRLAGITDTQYF
>TRBJ2-5|TRBV5-1|-
CASSLGYSETQYF
>TRBJ1-1|TRBV15|few
CATSRDVTGNTEAFF
>TRBJ1-2|TRBV5-4|-
CASSLDRGASNYGYTF
>TRBJ2-2|TRBV15|once
CATSRDTPRGETGELFF
>TRBJ2-5|TRBV6-5|-
CASSYSRGETQYF
>TRBJ1-1|TRBV20-1|once
CSARLHTEAFF
>TRBJ1-2|TRBV28|few
CASSLSLQGPYGYTF